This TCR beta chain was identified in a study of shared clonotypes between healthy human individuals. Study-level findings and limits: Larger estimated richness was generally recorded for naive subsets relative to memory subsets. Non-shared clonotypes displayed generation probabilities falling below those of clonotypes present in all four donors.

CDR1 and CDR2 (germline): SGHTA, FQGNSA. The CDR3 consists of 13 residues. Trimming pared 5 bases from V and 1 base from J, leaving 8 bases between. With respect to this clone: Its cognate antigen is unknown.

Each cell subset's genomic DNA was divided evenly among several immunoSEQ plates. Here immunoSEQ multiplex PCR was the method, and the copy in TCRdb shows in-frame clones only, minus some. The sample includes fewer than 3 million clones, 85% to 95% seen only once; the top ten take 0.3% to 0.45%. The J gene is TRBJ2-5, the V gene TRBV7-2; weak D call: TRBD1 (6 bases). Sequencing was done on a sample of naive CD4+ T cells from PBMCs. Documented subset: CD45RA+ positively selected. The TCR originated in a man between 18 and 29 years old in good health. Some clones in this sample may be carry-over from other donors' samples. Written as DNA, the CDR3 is TGTGCCAGCAGCCCAGGGGTCCAAGAGACCCAGTACTTC. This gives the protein CASSPGVQETQYF. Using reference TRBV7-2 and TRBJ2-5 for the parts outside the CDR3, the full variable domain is GAGVSQSPSNKVTEKGKDVELRCDPISGHTALYWYRQSLGQGLEFLIYFQGNSAPDKSGLPSDRFSAERTGGSVSTLTIQRTQQEDSAVYLCASSPGVQETQYFGPGTRLLVL.